A selection of T cell receptor beta chains follows, all from one sample in a study of blood T cell repertoires in COVID-19. Repertoires were generated with immunoSEQ multiplex PCR, while TCRdb's copy carries only in-frame clones and drops some. The table lists over 200,000 clones, approximately 90% of them singletons, with 15% in the top ten. Input material: PBMCs or T cells enriched from blood (not recorded which). The source is a man aged 18 to 29 who had recovered from COVID-19. Both conserved end residues are part of each CDR3. D genes are given only for firm matches.

v_gene: TRBV10-3; d_gene: TRBD1; j_gene: TRBJ1-6; CDR3aa: CAISEPDRGLTSYNSPLHF
v_gene: TRBV27; d_gene: TRBD2; j_gene: TRBJ2-1; CDR3aa: CASSLHESSPYAGDSNEQFF
v_gene: TRBV9; d_gene: -; j_gene: TRBJ2-2; CDR3aa: CASSVGDSRGGELFF
v_gene: TRBV10-3; d_gene: TRBD1; j_gene: TRBJ1-3; CDR3aa: CAISGTGFSGNTIYF
v_gene: TRBV3-1/TRBV3-2; d_gene: -; j_gene: TRBJ2-2; CDR3aa: CASSQEGRGPGDGELFF
v_gene: TRBV2; d_gene: TRBD1; j_gene: TRBJ1-5; CDR3aa: CASTGTVGSNQPQHF
v_gene: TRBV19; d_gene: TRBD1; j_gene: TRBJ1-1; CDR3aa: CASSLMGQGRNTEAFF
v_gene: TRBV11-1; d_gene: -; j_gene: TRBJ2-5; CDR3aa: CASSLGGGETQYF
v_gene: TRBV6-4; d_gene: TRBD2; j_gene: TRBJ2-1; CDR3aa: CASSDGAGGYNEQFF
v_gene: TRBV30; d_gene: -; j_gene: TRBJ2-2; CDR3aa: CAWSATNTGELFF
v_gene: TRBV10-2; d_gene: -; j_gene: TRBJ2-1; CDR3aa: CASSEGPYNEQFF
v_gene: TRBV27; d_gene: -; j_gene: TRBJ1-2; CDR3aa: CASSPSPRGYGYTF
v_gene: TRBV2; d_gene: TRBD1; j_gene: TRBJ1-1; CDR3aa: CASREPTGGPEAFF
v_gene: TRBV5-6; d_gene: TRBD2; j_gene: TRBJ2-7; CDR3aa: CASSLPGGGPLVAYEQYF
v_gene: TRBV19; d_gene: TRBD1; j_gene: TRBJ1-5; CDR3aa: CASSRKDREEPHF
v_gene: TRBV7-9; d_gene: -; j_gene: TRBJ1-5; CDR3aa: CASSPNFSNQPQHF
v_gene: TRBV28; d_gene: -; j_gene: TRBJ1-2; CDR3aa: CASSFPNSAANYGYTF
v_gene: TRBV6-5; d_gene: -; j_gene: TRBJ2-7; CDR3aa: CASSTTGTYEQYF
v_gene: TRBV19; d_gene: TRBD1; j_gene: TRBJ2-7; CDR3aa: CASSGQGRGNEQYF
v_gene: TRBV7-9; d_gene: TRBD2; j_gene: TRBJ2-5; CDR3aa: CASTTRGSGRRETQYF
v_gene: TRBV5-6; d_gene: TRBD1; j_gene: TRBJ1-5; CDR3aa: CASSLATGLQPQHF
v_gene: TRBV2; d_gene: TRBD1; j_gene: TRBJ2-5; CDR3aa: CASRGDRGIETQYF
v_gene: TRBV12-2; d_gene: -; j_gene: TRBJ2-7; CDR3aa: CASRLGTGQGTYEQYF
v_gene: TRBV27; d_gene: -; j_gene: TRBJ2-7; CDR3aa: CASSFDKLPSYEQYF
v_gene: TRBV6-5; d_gene: -; j_gene: TRBJ1-4; CDR3aa: CASRDSWNEKLFF
v_gene: TRBV7-2; d_gene: TRBD1; j_gene: TRBJ1-5; CDR3aa: CASSSRQGHNQPQHF
v_gene: TRBV28; d_gene: -; j_gene: TRBJ1-1; CDR3aa: CASSRYTEAFF
v_gene: TRBV3-1/TRBV3-2; d_gene: -; j_gene: TRBJ2-2; CDR3aa: CASSQQTGYLGELFF
v_gene: TRBV3-1/TRBV3-2; d_gene: -; j_gene: TRBJ1-1; CDR3aa: CASSQSRVNTEAFF
v_gene: TRBV5-1; d_gene: -; j_gene: TRBJ1-3; CDR3aa: CASSLGHSSGNTIYF
v_gene: TRBV3-1/TRBV3-2; d_gene: -; j_gene: TRBJ1-6; CDR3aa: CASSLQGALHF
v_gene: TRBV7-8; d_gene: TRBD2; j_gene: TRBJ2-5; CDR3aa: CASSSTTSGRIRETQYF
v_gene: TRBV2; d_gene: TRBD1; j_gene: TRBJ1-5; CDR3aa: CASSPTGGNQPQHF
v_gene: TRBV2; d_gene: -; j_gene: TRBJ1-2; CDR3aa: CASSLDPRGGYTF
v_gene: TRBV18; d_gene: -; j_gene: TRBJ1-1; CDR3aa: CASSPPSIGDSEAFF
v_gene: TRBV3-1/TRBV3-2; d_gene: -; j_gene: TRBJ2-1; CDR3aa: CASSQDQNEQFF
v_gene: TRBV11-2; d_gene: -; j_gene: TRBJ1-1; CDR3aa: CASSQRTGRNTEAFF
v_gene: TRBV7-8; d_gene: -; j_gene: TRBJ1-1; CDR3aa: CASSYRGTEAFF
v_gene: TRBV27; d_gene: -; j_gene: TRBJ1-6; CDR3aa: CASSFTISNNSPLHF
v_gene: TRBV7-2; d_gene: TRBD1; j_gene: TRBJ1-1; CDR3aa: CASSLGGQLNTEAFF
v_gene: TRBV11-2; d_gene: TRBD1; j_gene: TRBJ2-7; CDR3aa: CASSLYPARTGGDEQYF
v_gene: TRBV2; d_gene: -; j_gene: TRBJ1-4; CDR3aa: CASSDRGRGEKLFF
v_gene: TRBV9; d_gene: TRBD2; j_gene: TRBJ2-2; CDR3aa: CASSVGLAGTGELFF
v_gene: TRBV24-1; d_gene: TRBD1; j_gene: TRBJ2-5; CDR3aa: CATSDGGTGVGVTQYF
v_gene: TRBV28; d_gene: TRBD2; j_gene: TRBJ2-7; CDR3aa: CASSFALAGGLSYEQYF
v_gene: TRBV4-1; d_gene: -; j_gene: TRBJ2-5; CDR3aa: CASSHFPGDQETQYF
v_gene: TRBV5-1; d_gene: -; j_gene: TRBJ2-5; CDR3aa: CASSGLAGETQYF
v_gene: TRBV5-1; d_gene: -; j_gene: TRBJ2-7; CDR3aa: CASSHEYEQYF
v_gene: TRBV7-6; d_gene: -; j_gene: TRBJ2-7; CDR3aa: CASSSGSSYEQYF